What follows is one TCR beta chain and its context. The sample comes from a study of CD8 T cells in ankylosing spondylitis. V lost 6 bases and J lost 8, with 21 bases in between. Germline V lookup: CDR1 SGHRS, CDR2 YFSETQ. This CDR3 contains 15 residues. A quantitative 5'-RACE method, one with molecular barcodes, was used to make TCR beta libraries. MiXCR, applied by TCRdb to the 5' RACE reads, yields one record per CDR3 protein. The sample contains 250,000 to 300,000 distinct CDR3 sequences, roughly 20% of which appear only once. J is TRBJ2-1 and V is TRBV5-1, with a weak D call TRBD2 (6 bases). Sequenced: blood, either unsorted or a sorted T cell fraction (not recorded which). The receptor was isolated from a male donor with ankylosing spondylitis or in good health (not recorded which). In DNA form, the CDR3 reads TGCGCCAGCAAGATTGAGGAGGGGACGCGGCATGAGCAGTTCTTC. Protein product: CASKIEEGTRHEQFF.